The source of this TCR beta chain is a study of T cells after yellow fever vaccination. Study-wide results and caveats: Subsequent booster samples again held most clones from primary vaccination (roughly 95% CD4, roughly 88% CD8).

A word on this clonotype: Its antigen is unidentified.

TCRdb independently ran MiXCR on the 5' RACE reads; one entry per CDR3 protein. The data hold some 600,000 distinct CDR3 sequences, with about 12% observed a single time. The length of the CDR3 is 13 residues. Germline V gives CDR1 DFQATT, CDR2 SNEGSKA (reference sequence). V lost 5 bases and J 0 bases, leaving 11 bases between the germline ends. The chain is built from TRBV20-1 and TRBJ2-7, with TRBD2 as a possible D gene (7 bases). The sequenced sample was PBMCs, obtained on the day of the yellow fever booster vaccination. The receptor was derived from a man younger than 45 who received the YFV17D yellow fever vaccine. The CDR3 loop reads CSAGRGSSYEQYF. The CDR3 DNA sequence: TGCAGTGCTGGGAGGGGGAGCTCCTACGAGCAGTACTTC.